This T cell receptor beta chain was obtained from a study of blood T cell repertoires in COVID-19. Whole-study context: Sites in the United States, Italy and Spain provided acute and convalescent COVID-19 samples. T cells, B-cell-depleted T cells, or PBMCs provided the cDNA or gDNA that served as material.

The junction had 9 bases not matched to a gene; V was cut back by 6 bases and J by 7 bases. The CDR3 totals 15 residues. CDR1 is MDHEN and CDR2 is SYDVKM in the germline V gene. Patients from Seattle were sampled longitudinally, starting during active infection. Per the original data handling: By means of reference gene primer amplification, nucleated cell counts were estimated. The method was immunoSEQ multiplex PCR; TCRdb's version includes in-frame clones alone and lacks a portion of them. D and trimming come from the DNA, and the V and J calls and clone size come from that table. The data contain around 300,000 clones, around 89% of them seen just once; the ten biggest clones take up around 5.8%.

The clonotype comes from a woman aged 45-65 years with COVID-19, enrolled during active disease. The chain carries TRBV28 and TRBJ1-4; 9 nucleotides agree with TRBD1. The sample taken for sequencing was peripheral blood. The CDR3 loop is CASSTPYRGLEKLFF. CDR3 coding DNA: TGTGCCAGCAGCACCCCCTACAGGGGGCTTGAAAAACTGTTTTTT.